The following is a TCR beta chain sequence with its context. The clone's antigen remains unknown. No much larger clone exists at a distance of one base, and base qualities are not known. This sample is part of a study of blood T cell repertoires in COVID-19 (dated by TCRdb to the early 2020s). For context, the study as a whole: Samples from collaborators originated in the United States, Italy and Spain and spanned both the acute and convalescent phases of COVID-19. HLA class I and class II types, where available, came from metadata supplied by the sample provider rather than from assay-based typing. The repertoires were made available in a free public database intended to serve as a resource for research on the immune response to SARS-CoV-2. Sample metadata almost always included a de-identified subject ID, COVID-19 status, age in years and sex. The material from the prospective study consisted of cDNA or gDNA derived from T cells, B-cell-depleted T cells, or PBMCs. Subjects who had been exposed to COVID-19, were actively infected with it, or had recovered from it provided the deeply sampled blood TCRbeta repertoires that made up the dataset. The samples were drawn from the first 160 participants of the ongoing ImmuneRACE study and from some 1,300 subjects provided by 6 global collaborators.

The CDR3 holds 13 amino acids from the cysteine to the phenylalanine. Only the CDR3 DNA stays, 39 bases, in frame from base 1. After removal of 9 bases from V and 3 bases from J, the junction retains 7 bases not matched to a gene. CDR1 and CDR2, per the germline V gene (reference sequence), are LNHDA and SQIVND. Results and caveats for the whole study, not just this receptor: The quantity of clinical and demographic metadata differed by source and by participant and was supplied without curation.

TCRbeta CDR3 regions were amplified from genomic DNA by means of the immunoSEQ Assay, a bias-controlled multiplex PCR. In the source study's methods: The number of nucleated cells in each sample was estimated from the amplification of reference gene primers within the assay. To quantify the absolute abundance of each unique TCRbeta CDR3 rearrangement, sequence reads were collapsed and filtered. For each sample, productive Simpson clonality was calculated by taking the square root of Simpson's diversity index across productive rearrangements. TCRdb retrieved this table from immuneACCESS and kept in-frame rearrangements only. Not all clones are present; in checked studies, unresolved V genes account for under half, and no reason is known for the remainder. The DNA was the basis for D and trimming; V, J and clone size are from that table. This sample is represented by around 700,000 clones; 85% to 90% of them were singletons. The ten largest clonotypes hold approximately 0.25% of the sample.

The collaborating institutions used their own protocols to collect whole blood in K2EDTA tubes. For TCRbeta analysis, collaborator samples were shipped as frozen whole blood, as isolated PBMCs, or as DNA extracted from either sample type. This TCR was recovered from a woman younger than 35 with acute or convalescent COVID-19. This sequence uses TRBV19 and TRBJ2-7; 8 of the junction bases match TRBD1. What was sequenced was peripheral blood. The CDR3 region has the sequence CASRQGRLYEQYF. The bases read TGTGCCAGCCGACAGGGGCGGCTCTACGAGCAGTACTTC.